This T cell receptor beta chain was sequenced during a study of human T cells and chemical hapten exposure. About the research overall: The variation in per-sample TCR yields arose mainly from small differences in pooled library volumes.

Study findings and constraints: TCRs whose frequency exceeded 1 in 1000 remained the same following DPC sensitization.

Noted time point: patch test 3, about 24 weeks after DPC sensitization. Treatment described: therapeutic diphenylcyclopropenone sensitization with weekly scalp DPC. At every patch-test visit, blood was drawn before the patch test was applied. A few counts support this clonotype. The antigen is undetermined. This CDR3 is 14 amino acids long. Under the authors' procedure: Ranging from roughly 20,000 to 690,600, TCR counts per sample had a median value of around 92,000. In TCRdb, the RACE reads were re-called with MiXCR into one record per CDR3 protein. The authors' filters were not applied to this entry. The sample holds over 150,000 distinct CDR3 sequences, roughly 26% seen once.

The source was whole blood, collected in connection with sensitization to the hapten diphenylcyclopropenone (DPC). V is TRBV12-2 and J is TRBJ1-5; TRBD1 reflects the table's D call only, with no check against the DNA. TRBV12-2 is described as a pseudogene. The TCR was taken from a woman younger than 30 with alopecia areata. Some clones in this sample may be carry-over from other donors' samples. The CDR3 sequence: CASRPRVDNQPQHF. The CDR3 region has the DNA TGTGCAAGTCGCCCCAGGGTCGACAATCAGCCCCAGCATTTT.